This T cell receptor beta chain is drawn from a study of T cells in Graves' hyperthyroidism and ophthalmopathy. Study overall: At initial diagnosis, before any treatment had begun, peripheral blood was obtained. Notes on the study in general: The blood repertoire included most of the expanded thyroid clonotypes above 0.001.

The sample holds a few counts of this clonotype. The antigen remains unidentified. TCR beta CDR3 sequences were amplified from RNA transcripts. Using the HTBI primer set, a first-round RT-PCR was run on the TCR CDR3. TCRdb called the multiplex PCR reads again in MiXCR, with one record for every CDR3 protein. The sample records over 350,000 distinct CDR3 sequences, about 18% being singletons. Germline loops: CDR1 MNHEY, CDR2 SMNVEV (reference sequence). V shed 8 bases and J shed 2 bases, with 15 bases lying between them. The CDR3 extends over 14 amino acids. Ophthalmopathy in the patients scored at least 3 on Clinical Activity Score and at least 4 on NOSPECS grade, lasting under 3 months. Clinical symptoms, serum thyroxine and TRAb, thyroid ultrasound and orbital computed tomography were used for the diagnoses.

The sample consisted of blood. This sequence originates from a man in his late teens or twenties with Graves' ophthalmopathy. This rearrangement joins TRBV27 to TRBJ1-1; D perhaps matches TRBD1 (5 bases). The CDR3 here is CASASRDGNTEAFF. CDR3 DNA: TGTGCCAGCGCCTCAAGGGACGGAAACACTGAAGCTTTCTTT.